The 23 T cell receptor beta chains below come from one sample, sequenced in a study of blood T cell repertoires in COVID-19. Generated by immunoSEQ multiplex PCR, the TCRdb table keeps only in-frame clones and is missing some. The data show 4,500 to 5,000 clones, about 80% seen once. Sequencing used peripheral blood. Receptors were obtained from a man between 65 and 79 years old with active COVID-19.

CDR3 sequence: CASSFSRQGKEKLFF. The CDR3 bases are TGTGCCAGCAGTTTTAGTCGGCAGGGAAAAGAAAAACTGTTTTTT. V usage is TRBV28 and J usage is TRBJ1-4; D perhaps matches TRBD1 (5 bases). CDR1 and CDR2 from the germline V gene are MDHEN and SYDVKM. V gave up 3 bases and J gave up 8 bases, with 16 bases separating them. This CDR3 contains 15 residues.

V and J are TRBV12-3 or TRBV12-4 and TRBJ2-5, with 8 bases matching TRBD2. With 9 bases clipped from V and 7 bases from J, the junction kept 7 bases outside the gene matches. The CDR3 has 12 amino acids. This chain's CDR3 is CASRTSYPTQYF. CDR3 sequence (DNA): TGTGCCAGTAGGACTAGCTACCCGACCCAGTACTTC.

The V gene is TRBV29-1, the J gene TRBJ2-3; 11 bases are shared with TRBD2. The CDR3 has 17 amino acids. V lost 7 bases, J lost 1 base, and 13 bases stayed unmatched. Germline V CDR1 and CDR2: SQVTM, ANQGSEA. The CDR3 region has the DNA TGCAGCGGCCTTGTTAGCGGGGGGGCCTCTCGCACAGATACGCAGTATTTT. It encodes CSGLVSGGASRTDTQYF.

The V and J genes are TRBV11-2 and TRBJ2-2, with D possibly matching TRBD2 (6 bases). V was clipped by 6 bases and J by 2 bases, with 13 bases between them. In germline, CDR1 is SGHAT, CDR2 FQNNGV. The CDR3 is made up of 15 amino acids. The CDR3 DNA reads as TGTGCCAGCAGATGGCGGGGAGATAACACCGGGGAGCTGTTTTTT. Residues: CASRWRGDNTGELFF.

The gene calls are TRBV28 and TRBJ1-5; D ambiguous. The germline V gene has CDR1 MDHEN and CDR2 SYDVKM. The V end was cut by 6 bases, the J end by 4 bases, with 28 bases between. This CDR3 comprises 19 residues. In DNA, the CDR3 is TGTGCCAGCAGCTCAGCGGGCCCAGGATCCATCACTAGGAATCAGCCCCAGCATTTT. It translates to CASSSAGPGSITRNQPQHF.

This chain connects TRBV10-2 to TRBJ2-7; a weak D match, TRBD1 (5 bases). Germline loops: CDR1 WSHSY, CDR2 SAAADI. CDR3 length equals 13 residues. Trimming pared 8 bases from V and 4 bases from J, leaving 15 bases between. The CDR3 is CASRKGREYEQYF. The CDR3 region has the DNA TGCGCCAGCCGGAAAGGCAGGGAATACGAGCAGTACTTC.

The gene calls are TRBV5-4 and TRBJ2-5, with 12 nucleotides matching TRBD2. The CDR3 sequence is 14 residues long. Trimming cost V 5 bases and J 9 bases; bases outside gene matches: 8. Germline V lookup: CDR1 SGHNT, CDR2 YYREEE (reference sequence). This chain's CDR3 is CASRRTSGVGSQYF. In nucleotides, the CDR3 is TGTGCCAGCAGGCGGACTAGCGGGGTGGGGTCCCAGTACTTC. The full variable domain, with the rest looked up from reference TRBV5-4 and TRBJ2-5, is ETGVTQSPTHLIKTRGQQVTLRCSSQSGHNTVSWYQQALGQGPQFIFQYYREEENGRGNFPPRFSGLQFPNYSSELNVNALELDDSALYLCASRRTSGVGSQYFGPGTRLLVL.

A single count supports this clone. The chain employs TRBV6-5 and TRBJ2-3, with 8 bases fitting TRBD2. The CDR3 covers 13 residues. J was trimmed by 10 bases and V by 5 bases; bases with no gene match: 8. Germline V gene data show CDR1 as MNHEY and CDR2 as SVGAGI. CDR3 nucleotide sequence: TGTGCCAGCAGTACTAGCGGACGGCTTGCGCAGTATTTT. Translated, it gives CASSTSGRLAQYF.

The chain carries TRBV6-5 and TRBJ1-5, with 8 bases lining up with TRBD1. The CDR3 extends over 15 amino acids. V trimming: 6 bases; J trimming: 2 bases; junction bases outside the gene matches: 6. Germline V gene lookup returns CDR1 MNHEY and CDR2 SVGAGI. CDR3 protein: CASRLTGAGNQPQHF. In nucleotides, the CDR3 is TGTGCCAGCAGATTGACAGGGGCGGGCAATCAGCCCCAGCATTTT.

A single count supports this clone. The chain couples TRBV10-3 to TRBJ1-1; D possibly corresponds to TRBD1 (5 bases). CDR1 is ENHRY and CDR2 is SYGVKD in the germline V gene. The V gene lost 8 bases and the J gene lost 1 base, with 11 bases spanning the gap. The CDR3 length is 13 residues. The CDR3 DNA reads as TGTGCCATCGGGGGGGTTACGAACACTGAAGCTTTCTTT. Its translation: CAIGGVTNTEAFF.

V usage is TRBV5-6 and J usage is TRBJ1-2; 7 nucleotides align to TRBD1. Germline assignment: CDR1 SGHDT and CDR2 YYEEEE. The CDR3 length is 13 residues. V trimming: 3 bases; J trimming: 8 bases; junction bases outside the gene matches: 7. CDR3 bases: TGTGCCAGCAGCTCGGGACAGATAATGGGCTACACCTTC. Translated: CASSSGQIMGYTF.

The chain carries TRBV28 and TRBJ2-7, with 10 positions matching TRBD1. This CDR3 is 15 amino acids long. Trimming took 6 bases from V and 3 from J; bases not matched to a gene: 8. Germline V gene data show CDR1 as MDHEN and CDR2 as SYDVKM. For the CDR3, the DNA is TGTGCCAGCAGATCCCGGGACAGGGGTCACTACGAGCAGTACTTC. It encodes CASRSRDRGHYEQYF.

The V call is TRBV6-1, the J call TRBJ2-2, with TRBD1 as a possible D gene (5 bases). V was clipped by 3 bases and J by 7 bases, with 9 bases between them. The V gene's germline CDR1 is MNHNS and CDR2 SASEGT. This CDR3 has 13 residues. The CDR3 sequence is CASSDRAVGELFF. The CDR3, as DNA: TGTGCCAGCAGTGACAGGGCAGTCGGGGAGCTGTTTTTT.

The chain has TRBV28 and TRBJ2-3, with 8 nucleotides matching TRBD1. The CDR3 totals 14 residues. Germline-derived CDR1 and CDR2 are MDHEN and SYDVKM. Germline trimming cut 6 bases from V and 5 bases from J; bases unmatched to any gene: 7. The CDR3 reads CASSPPGGKDTQYF. The CDR3 nucleotides are TGTGCCAGCAGCCCCCCAGGGGGCAAAGATACGCAGTATTTT.

The V and J genes are TRBV4-3 and TRBJ2-1; 12 bases align to TRBD2. Unmatched junction bases numbered 2, after V lost 1 base and J lost 4 bases. Germline V gene lookup returns CDR1 LGHNA and CDR2 YSLEER. The CDR3 covers 16 residues. The CDR3: CASSQGTSGDYNEQFF. CDR3 in DNA: TGCGCCAGCAGCCAAGGGACTAGCGGGGATTACAATGAGCAGTTCTTC.

The V call is TRBV5-6, the J call TRBJ2-2; D may be TRBD2 (6 bases). This CDR3 spans 18 amino acids. Trimming removed 10 bases from V and 0 bases from J, with 25 bases in between. CDR1 and CDR2 from the germline V gene are SGHDT and YYEEEE. CDR3 loop: CASGRGGLWKANTGELFF. The CDR3 bases are TGTGCCTCGGGCCGGGGAGGTCTCTGGAAGGCGAACACCGGGGAGCTGTTTTTT.

This clone has a handful of counts. The chain recombines TRBV19 with TRBJ1-3; 9 bases align to TRBD1. From germline, CDR1 is LNHDA and CDR2 SQIVND (reference sequence). V lost 5 bases to trimming and J lost 4 bases; unmatched junction nucleotides: 6. The CDR3 runs 15 residues. The CDR3 bases are TGTGCCAGTAGTGTCACAGGGGGCTCCGGAAACACCATATATTTT. Protein product: CASSVTGGSGNTIYF.

The chain recombines TRBV28 with TRBJ1-1; weak D call: TRBD1 (5 bases). Between the trimmed V and J ends, which lost 6 bases and 2 bases, there was a span of 13 bases. Germline V lookup: CDR1 MDHEN, CDR2 SYDVKM. The length of the CDR3 is 14 residues. CDR3 protein: CASSPLRGNTEAFF. The CDR3 DNA follows: TGTGCCAGCAGCCCCCTTAGGGGAAACACTGAAGCTTTCTTT.

The J gene is TRBJ2-7, the V gene TRBV18; the match to TRBD1 covers 10 bases. Germline values: CDR1 KGHSH, CDR2 LQKENI. V was clipped by 4 bases and J by 6 bases; unmatched bases: 9. The CDR3 extends over 15 amino acids. The CDR3 here is CASSLRDRGGPEQYF. The CDR3 DNA reads as TGTGCCAGCTCACTACGGGACAGGGGTGGTCCCGAGCAGTACTTC.

The genes are TRBV18 and TRBJ1-3, with 9 nucleotides matching TRBD1. The CDR3 has 14 residues. The germline V gene has CDR1 KGHSH and CDR2 LQKENI. The V gene end was trimmed by 5 bases and the J gene end by 4 bases; junction bases not matched to a gene: 3. CDR3 nucleotides: TGTGCCAGCTCAACGGGACAGGGAGGAAACACCATATATTTT. It encodes CASSTGQGGNTIYF.

The chain carries TRBV2 and TRBJ1-3; TRBD1 matches at 7 bases. There are 15 residues in the CDR3. The junction had 4 bases not matched to a gene; V was cut back by 5 bases and J by 0 bases. Germline V lookup: CDR1 SNHLY, CDR2 FYNNEI. The CDR3 protein is CASSLQGNSGNTIYF. The CDR3 bases are TGTGCCAGCAGTCTACAGGGGAACTCTGGAAACACCATATATTTT. The variable domain in full, completed from reference TRBV2 and TRBJ1-3, reads EPEVTQTPSHQVTQMGQEVILRCVPISNHLYFYWYRQILGQKVEFLVSFYNNEISEKSEIFDDQFSVERPDGSNFTLKIRSTKLEDSAMYFCASSLQGNSGNTIYFGEGSWLTVV.

The CDR3 nucleotides read TGTGCCAGCAGCTCCCCGGGGGGAGGGACCGAAAAACTGTTTTTT. Encoded protein: CASSSPGGGTEKLFF. The genes are TRBV7-2 and TRBJ1-4; D is perhaps TRBD1 (5 bases). This CDR3 is 15 amino acids long. With 4 bases removed from V and 8 bases from J, the gap between germline ends came to 17 bases. Germline CDR1 reads SGHTA; CDR2 reads FQGNSA.

The V gene is TRBV19, the J gene TRBJ1-5, with D perhaps matching TRBD1 (6 bases). Trimming cost V 3 bases and J 6 bases, with 15 bases left between them. Per germline, CDR1 LNHDA and CDR2 SQIVND (reference sequence). The CDR3 consists of 15 residues. CDR3 residues: CASSIERGLSQPQHF. In DNA, the CDR3 is TGTGCCAGTAGTATCGAGAGGGGGTTAAGTCAGCCCCAGCATTTT. Full variable domain (remainder filled in from reference TRBV19 and TRBJ1-5): DGGITQSPKYLFRKEGQNVTLSCEQNLNHDAMYWYRQDPGQGLRLIYYSQIVNDFQKGDIAEGYSVSREKKESFPLTVTSAQKNPTAFYLCASSIERGLSQPQHFGDGTRLSIL.